These T cell receptor beta chains were read from a single sample in a study of technical replicates of blood from a few donors. Sequencing was performed with immunoSEQ multiplex PCR; in TCRdb, only in-frame clones are kept and a portion is missing. Of 65,000 to 90,000 clones listed, 91% are singletons. The specimen sequenced was T cells isolated from PBMCs. The receptors stem from a human donor in good health. Each CDR3 is given with its conserved first and last residue. The order of the fields is V gene, J gene, clone size, CDR3 protein. Rows may omit the clone size; those that give it use once, few, many or a size class.

TRBV19,TRBJ2-1,.,CASTGQGASRNEQFF
TRBV2,TRBJ1-2,.,CASSGGTRDDGYTF
TRBV29-1,TRBJ1-1,.,CSVSGRGMNTEAFF
TRBV7-9,TRBJ2-1,.,CASSLRGNEQFF
TRBV6-1,TRBJ2-7,.,CASSEAGGTYEQYF
TRBV9,TRBJ2-5,.,CASSVSLGAKTQYF
TRBV5-1,TRBJ1-4,.,CASSFVGSEKLFF
TRBV5-4,TRBJ2-1,.,CASSPGGLSPNEQFF
TRBV6-1,TRBJ2-2,.,CASTPPGQTTGELFF
TRBV25-1,TRBJ1-6,.,CASRTTGNGSPLHF
TRBV5-1,TRBJ2-2,few,CASSPEATSGNTGELFF
TRBV27,TRBJ2-3,.,CASSQYPAGTDTQYF
TRBV13,TRBJ2-1,.,CASSLDPTGPREQFF
TRBV9,TRBJ2-2,.,CASSATGGWGELFF
TRBV7-6,TRBJ1-2,.,CASSLAGTGVGYTF
TRBV19,TRBJ1-1,.,CASSIAPGTEAFF
TRBV10-1,TRBJ2-5,.,CASSASIGETQYF
TRBV7-9,TRBJ1-1,.,CASSPGRAEAFF
TRBV9,TRBJ1-1,.,CASSVYDRTTEAFF
TRBV5-4,TRBJ2-3,.,CASRPDRKGTQYF
TRBV7-9,TRBJ2-7,.,CASSPGGGTYEQYF
TRBV27,TRBJ2-7,.,CASSLGTDFYEQYF
TRBV6-1,TRBJ1-5,.,CASSAQGGSNQPQHF
TRBV28,TRBJ2-2,.,CASRDPLASGRPSNTGELFF
TRBV9,TRBJ1-2,.,CASSASEVGSRYTF
TRBV28,TRBJ1-1,.,CASRLSTSGAFF
TRBV10-3,TRBJ2-1,.,CAIKATAPVGGDEQFF
TRBV7-9,TRBJ2-3,.,CASSPYSGGNTDTQYF
TRBV7-8,TRBJ2-7,.,CASSYTTGGPDEQYF
TRBV2,TRBJ2-7,few,CASSRDWRTYEQYF
TRBV9,TRBJ1-5,.,CASSVDEHQPQHF
TRBV14,TRBJ1-1,.,CASSQRGAKTEAFF
TRBV7-8,TRBJ2-1,.,CASSLASVNEQFF
TRBV7-3,TRBJ2-3,once,CASSLLGQGADWTDTQYF
TRBV7-2,TRBJ2-7,.,CASSLELAGIEQYF
TRBV7-2,TRBJ1-3,.,CASSPLGPLYGGNTIYF
TRBV27,TRBJ1-3,.,CASSTPSGNTIYF
TRBV6-5,TRBJ1-4,.,CASKRTITNEKLFF
TRBV5-6,TRBJ1-1,.,CASSLAGIGGITEAFF
TRBV2,TRBJ2-7,.,CASRGSGRVYEQYF
TRBV19,TRBJ1-3,.,CASRQSSGNTIYF
TRBV7-3,TRBJ2-3,once,CASSYGLAVDTQYF
TRBV25-1,TRBJ2-2,once,CASSEWGPSGRAGELFF
TRBV5-1,TRBJ2-1,.,CASSHPMGRYNEQFF
TRBV6-1,TRBJ1-1,.,CASRYSEAFF
TRBV5-4,TRBJ2-2,.,CASSFIDRASTGELFF
TRBV11-3,TRBJ2-7,.,CASSSTRRNEQYF
TRBV18,TRBJ2-1,.,CASSRVAGTVYNEQFF